This TCR beta chain was found in a study of T cell responses to AZD1222 COVID-19 vaccine. TCRdb's table, derived via immunoSEQ multiplex PCR, lists solely in-frame clones and lacks some. This repertoire shows approximately 170,000 clones, roughly 87% found once; its top ten account for roughly 0.98%. Analysis merged second doses at about 4 or about 12 weeks. The CDR3 is 15 residues long. Looked up from germline, CDR1 is MNHEY and CDR2 is SMNVEV (reference sequence). V lost 6 bases to trimming and J lost 6 bases; unmatched junction nucleotides: 11. Specimen: peripheral blood, collected 28 days after the second AZD1222 dose. The sequence derives from an adult who received the AZD1222 COVID-19 vaccine. The chain joins TRBV27 to TRBJ2-4; 7 nucleotides line up with TRBD2. The CDR3 DNA reads TGTGCCAGCAGGGTAAATTCGGGACTATTAAACATTCAGTACTTC. It translates to CASRVNSGLLNIQYF.